A selection of T cell receptor beta chains follows, all from one sample in a study of blood T cell repertoires in COVID-19. TCRdb's table, derived via immunoSEQ multiplex PCR, lists solely in-frame clones and lacks some. The sample has approximately 140,000 clones, around 90% seen once; the top ten hold about 4%. Sequenced sample: peripheral blood. These receptors all stem from a woman aged 55 to 70 with active or convalescent COVID-19. CDR3s include the opening cysteine and the closing phenylalanine or tryptophan. D genes are given only for firm matches. Size tells how often a clone was seen (once, few, many) or the class of an expanded clone, and some rows leave it out.

J gene,V gene,D gene,clone size,CDR3 DNA,CDR3 protein
TRBJ2-3,TRBV19,TRBD2,once,TGTGCCAGTAGCAGCGGGGGAGATACGCAGTATTTT,CASSSGGDTQYF
TRBJ2-1,TRBV7-2,.,.,TGTGCCAGCAGCTTGGGGGGACCCTACAATGAGCAGTTCTTC,CASSLGGPYNEQFF
TRBJ2-1,TRBV30,TRBD2,.,TGTGCCTGGAGTGTGGCGGGGAGCTGGGGGGGTGAGCAGTTCTTC,CAWSVAGSWGGEQFF
TRBJ1-2,TRBV20-1,.,.,TGCAGTGCTAGAAGGGGGTTTGGCTACACCTTC,CSARRGFGYTF
TRBJ1-1,TRBV30,TRBD1,.,TGTGCCTGGGGGACAGCTGGTAAATTTCCCATGAACACTGAAGCTTTCTTT,CAWGTAGKFPMNTEAFF
TRBJ2-5,TRBV20-1,.,.,TGCAGTGTTAGTGGGTCGGCGGTAAGCGGGGAGACCCAGTACTTC,CSVSGSAVSGETQYF
TRBJ2-7,TRBV3-1/TRBV3-2,TRBD1,.,TGTGCCAGCAGCCACCAGGGACAGGGCGTCGAGCAGTACTTC,CASSHQGQGVEQYF
TRBJ1-4,TRBV12-1,.,.,TGTGCCAGCCCACCCTATTCTAACAGGCCTAATGAAAAACTGTTTTTT,CASPPYSNRPNEKLFF
TRBJ2-5,TRBV5-1,.,.,TGCGCCAGCAGCTTGGTCCAGGGTGGCGAGACCCAGTACTTC,CASSLVQGGETQYF
TRBJ2-3,TRBV6-4,TRBD1,.,TGTGCCAGCAGCGGACAGGGCTCAGATACGCAGTATTTT,CASSGQGSDTQYF
TRBJ2-3,TRBV10-1,TRBD2,.,TGCGCCAGCAGTGACACAGCGGGGAAAAGGGATACGCAGTATTTT,CASSDTAGKRDTQYF
TRBJ1-5,TRBV4-1,TRBD1,.,TGCGCCAGCAGCGCCGGGACAGGGGTCCAGCCCCAGCATTTT,CASSAGTGVQPQHF
TRBJ1-3,TRBV5-6,.,once,TGTGCCAGCACCTCCTTGGGAGCCGCTGGAAACACCATATATTTT,CASTSLGAAGNTIYF
TRBJ1-2,TRBV12-3/TRBV12-4,TRBD1,.,TGTGCCAGCAGCCCCGACAGGGCGAATGGCTACACCTTC,CASSPDRANGYTF
TRBJ1-4,TRBV2,.,.,TGTGCCAGCAACGCGGTCTATAATGAAAAACTGTTTTTT,CASNAVYNEKLFF
TRBJ2-3,TRBV5-1,TRBD1,.,TGCGCCAGCAGCTTACAGGGGAGCACAGATACGCAGTATTTT,CASSLQGSTDTQYF
TRBJ1-6,TRBV19,TRBD1,.,TGTGCCAGCCGGGACAGGGCAATGACGGGGTATAATTCACCCCTCCACTTT,CASRDRAMTGYNSPLHF
TRBJ2-4,TRBV4-3,.,.,TGCGCCAGCAGCCAAGACCCCGGACTAGCCAAAAACATTCAGTACTTC,CASSQDPGLAKNIQYF
TRBJ2-1,TRBV3-1/TRBV3-2,TRBD1,.,TGTGCCAGCAGCCCGTGGACGACAGGGGGCCTCTACAATGAGCAGTTCTTC,CASSPWTTGGLYNEQFF
TRBJ1-5,TRBV10-3,.,.,TGTGCCATCAGGGAGGCTAGCGATAGCAATCAGCCCCAGCATTTT,CAIREASDSNQPQHF
TRBJ1-1,TRBV2,.,.,TGTGCCAGCAGTGACCAGGGGAACACTGAAGCTTTCTTT,CASSDQGNTEAFF
TRBJ2-1,TRBV4-1,TRBD1,.,TGCGCCAGCAGCCAGACCGGGACAGGGCCCTACAATGAGCAGTTCTTC,CASSQTGTGPYNEQFF
TRBJ1-1,TRBV2,TRBD1,.,TGTGCCAGCAGTGAAAGCGCAGGGGGTTTTACTGAAGCTTTCTTT,CASSESAGGFTEAFF
TRBJ1-1,TRBV5-5,.,.,TGTGCCAGCACCGGGGAGGCAGGGACCCTGAACACTGAAGCTTTCTTT,CASTGEAGTLNTEAFF
TRBJ1-6,TRBV25-1,.,.,TGTGCCAGCAGTGATCTTGGCAGGGGATATTCACCCCTCCACTTT,CASSDLGRGYSPLHF
TRBJ2-3,TRBV5-8,.,.,TGTGCCAGCAGCCAGAGGGCCCTGGGAACAGATACGCAGTATTTT,CASSQRALGTDTQYF